This note documents a single T cell receptor beta chain sequence. The sample is drawn from a study of blood T cell repertoires in COVID-19. The V end was cut by 0 bases, the J end by 7 bases, with 18 bases between. The CDR3 has 16 amino acids. Germline loops: CDR1 LGHDT, CDR2 YNNKEL (reference sequence). Produced via immunoSEQ multiplex PCR; TCRdb's table is partial and in-frame only. The table has approximately 120,000 clones, around 79% seen once. J is TRBJ1-2 and V is TRBV3-1 (or the pseudogene TRBV3-2), with a weak D call TRBD1 (6 bases). This TCR was recovered from a man older than 75 with acute or convalescent COVID-19. Sequencing was done on a sample of peripheral blood. For the CDR3, the DNA is TGTGCCAGCAGCCAAGATCACAGTAGGAAAGGGGGTGGCTACACCTTC. The encoded protein is CASSQDHSRKGGGYTF.